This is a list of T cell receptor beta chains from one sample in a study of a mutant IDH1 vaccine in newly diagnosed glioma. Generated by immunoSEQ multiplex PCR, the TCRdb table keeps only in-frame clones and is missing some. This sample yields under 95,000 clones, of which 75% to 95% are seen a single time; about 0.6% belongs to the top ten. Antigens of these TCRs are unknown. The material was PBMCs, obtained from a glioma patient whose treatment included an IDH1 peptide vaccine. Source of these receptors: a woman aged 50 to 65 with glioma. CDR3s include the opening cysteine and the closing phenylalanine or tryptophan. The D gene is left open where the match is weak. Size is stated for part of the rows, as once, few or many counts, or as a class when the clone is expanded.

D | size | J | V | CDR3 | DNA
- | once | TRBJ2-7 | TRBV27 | CASSLIVGGRPSYEQYF | TGTGCCAGCAGTTTAATAGTGGGCGGGCGTCCATCCTACGAGCAGTACTTC
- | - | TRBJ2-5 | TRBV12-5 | CASGSGQIQETQYF | TGTGCTAGTGGTTCCGGACAGATTCAAGAGACCCAGTACTTC
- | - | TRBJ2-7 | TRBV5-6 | CASSGTHEQYF | TGTGCCAGCAGCGGGACCCACGAGCAGTACTTC
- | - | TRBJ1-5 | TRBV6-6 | CASSNRQDNQPQHF | TGTGCCAGCAGTAACCGACAGGACAATCAGCCCCAGCATTTT
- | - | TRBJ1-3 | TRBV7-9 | CASSFSVSGNTIYF | TGTGCCAGCAGCTTCTCAGTCTCTGGAAACACCATATATTTT
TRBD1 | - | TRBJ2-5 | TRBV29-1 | CSSAGDRGRLETQYF | TGCAGCTCGGCGGGGGACAGGGGGCGGTTAGAGACCCAGTACTTC
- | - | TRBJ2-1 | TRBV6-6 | CASRGTRLRRDEQFF | TGTGCCAGCAGGGGTACTAGATTGCGCCGGGATGAGCAGTTCTTC
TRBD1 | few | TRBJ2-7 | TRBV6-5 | CASSYSRQGFYEQYF | TGTGCCAGCAGTTACTCGAGACAGGGGTTCTACGAGCAGTACTTC
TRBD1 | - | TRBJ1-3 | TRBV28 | CASGGTGNSGNTIYF | TGTGCCAGTGGGGGGACAGGGAACTCTGGAAACACCATATATTTT
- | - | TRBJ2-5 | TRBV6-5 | CASSPQETQYF | TGTGCCAGCAGTCCCCAAGAGACCCAGTACTTC
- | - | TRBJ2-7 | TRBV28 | CASSRPGYPYEQYF | TGTGCCAGCAGCCGACCGGGTTATCCCTACGAGCAGTACTTC
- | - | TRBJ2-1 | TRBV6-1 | CASHTPLGNNEQFF | TGTGCCAGCCACACCCCCCTAGGAAACAATGAGCAGTTCTTC
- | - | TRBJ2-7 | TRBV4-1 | CASSQAPKGGPSYEQYF | TGCGCCAGCAGCCAAGCGCCTAAGGGGGGGCCCTCCTACGAGCAGTACTTC
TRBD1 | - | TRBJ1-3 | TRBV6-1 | CASSEGIWTGVGNTIYF | TGTGCCAGCAGTGAAGGGATCTGGACAGGGGTCGGAAACACCATATATTTT
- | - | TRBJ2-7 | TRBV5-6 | CASSLTGEYEQYF | TGTGCCAGCAGCTTAACGGGAGAATACGAGCAGTACTTC
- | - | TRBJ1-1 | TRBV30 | CAWSLQGTTEAFF | TGTGCCTGGAGTCTCCAGGGGACCACTGAAGCTTTCTTT
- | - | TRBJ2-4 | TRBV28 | CASSFSRNIQYF | TGTGCCAGCAGTTTTTCGAGAAACATTCAGTACTTC
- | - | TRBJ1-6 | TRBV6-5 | CASSLSRSSYNSPLHF | TGTGCCAGCAGTTTATCGCGTAGCTCCTATAATTCACCCCTCCACTTT
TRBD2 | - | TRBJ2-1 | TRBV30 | CAWSSGRLRNEQFF | TGTGCCTGGAGTAGCGGGAGGCTTAGAAATGAGCAGTTCTTC
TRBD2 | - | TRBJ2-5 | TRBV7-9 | CASSNTSGQETQYF | TGTGCCAGCAGCAACACTAGCGGACAAGAGACCCAGTACTTC
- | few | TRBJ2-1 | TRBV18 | CASSPREGGKGYNEQFF | TGTGCCAGCTCACCTCGCGAGGGGGGGAAGGGATACAATGAGCAGTTCTTC
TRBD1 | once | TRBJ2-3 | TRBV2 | CASNRQGVTDTQYF | TGTGCCAGCAATAGACAGGGCGTGACAGATACGCAGTATTTT
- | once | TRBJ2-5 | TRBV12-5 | CASGSPQPATRGETQYF | TGTGCTAGTGGTTCCCCTCAACCAGCTACAAGGGGAGAGACCCAGTACTTC
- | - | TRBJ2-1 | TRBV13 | CASSGDSHNEQFF | TGTGCCAGCAGCGGGGACTCACATAATGAGCAGTTCTTC
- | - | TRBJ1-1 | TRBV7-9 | CASSPGSLNTEAFF | TGTGCCAGCAGTCCCGGCTCGCTGAACACTGAAGCTTTCTTT
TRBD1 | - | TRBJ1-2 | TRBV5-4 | CASSSGTGQGDYGYTF | TGTGCCAGCAGCTCCGGGACGGGACAGGGTGACTATGGCTACACCTTC
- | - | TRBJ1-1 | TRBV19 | CASLGGTEAFF | TGTGCCAGTCTGGGGGGAACTGAAGCTTTCTTT
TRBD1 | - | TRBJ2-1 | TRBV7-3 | CASSRQGSEQFF | TGTGCCAGCAGCCGACAGGGAAGCGAGCAGTTCTTC
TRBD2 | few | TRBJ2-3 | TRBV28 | CASSPSAGGTDTQYF | TGTGCCAGCAGTCCGTCAGCGGGAGGCACAGATACGCAGTATTTT
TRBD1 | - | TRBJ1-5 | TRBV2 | CASSSPQGGQGNQPQHF | TGTGCCAGCAGCAGCCCCCAAGGGGGACAGGGAAATCAGCCCCAGCATTTT
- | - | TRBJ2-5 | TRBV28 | CASSLGGAIVQETQYF | TGTGCCAGCAGTTTAGGCGGAGCCATCGTTCAAGAGACCCAGTACTTC
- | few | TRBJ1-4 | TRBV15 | CATSRATDGGMNEKLFF | TGTGCCACCAGCAGAGCTACCGATGGGGGGATGAATGAAAAACTGTTTTTT
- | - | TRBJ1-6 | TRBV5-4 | CASSLGTQDSPLHF | TGTGCCAGCAGCCTCGGGACCCAGGATTCACCCCTCCACTTT
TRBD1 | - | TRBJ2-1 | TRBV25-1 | CASGSGGVFF | TGTGCCAGCGGGTCAGGGGGCGTTTTCTTC
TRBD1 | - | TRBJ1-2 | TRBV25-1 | CASSELDRIYGYTF | TGTGCCAGCAGTGAGTTGGACAGGATCTATGGCTACACCTTC
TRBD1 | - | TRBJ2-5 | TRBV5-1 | CASSMGQGEETQYF | TGCGCCAGCAGCATGGGACAGGGGGAGGAGACCCAGTACTTC
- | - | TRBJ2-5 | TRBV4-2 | CASSQAGQYQETQYF | TGTGCCAGCAGCCAAGCCGGACAGTACCAAGAGACCCAGTACTTC
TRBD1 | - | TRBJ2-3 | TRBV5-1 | CASSVGQGNTDTQYF | TGCGCCAGCAGTGTGGGACAGGGAAACACAGATACGCAGTATTTT
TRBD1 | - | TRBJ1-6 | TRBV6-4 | CASRALQGSLEGPLHF | TGTGCCAGCAGAGCCTTACAGGGGTCCCTGGAAGGACCCCTCCACTTT
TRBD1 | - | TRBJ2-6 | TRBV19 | CASSIVQGGANVLTF | TGTGCCAGTAGTATAGTACAGGGGGGGGCCAACGTCCTGACTTTC
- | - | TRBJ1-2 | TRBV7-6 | CASSSGYGYTF | TGTGCCAGCAGCTCAGGCTATGGCTACACCTTC
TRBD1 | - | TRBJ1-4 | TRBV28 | CASSSPGQGGEKLFF | TGTGCCAGCAGTAGCCCGGGACAGGGTGGGGAAAAACTGTTTTTT
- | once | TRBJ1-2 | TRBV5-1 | CASSLVQEGGYGYTF | TGCGCCAGCAGCTTGGTTCAGGAAGGCGGCTATGGCTACACCTTC
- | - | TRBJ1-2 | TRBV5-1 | CASSPTDNYGYTF | TGCGCCAGCAGTCCGACAGATAACTATGGCTACACCTTC
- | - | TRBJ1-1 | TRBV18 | CASSPRVDTEAFF | TGTGCCAGCTCACCTAGGGTGGACACTGAAGCTTTCTTT
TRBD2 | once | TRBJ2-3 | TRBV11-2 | CASSLPAGGEADTQYF | TGTGCCAGCAGCTTACCAGCGGGAGGGGAGGCAGATACGCAGTATTTT
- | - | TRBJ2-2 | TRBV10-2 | CASSEARYTGELFF | TGCGCCAGCAGTGAGGCTCGATACACCGGGGAGCTGTTTTTT
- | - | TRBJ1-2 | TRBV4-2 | CASSQDKGRPYGYTF | TGTGCCAGCAGCCAAGATAAAGGAAGACCCTATGGCTACACCTTC
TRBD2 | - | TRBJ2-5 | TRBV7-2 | CASSYQRGGTETQYF | TGTGCCAGCAGCTACCAGCGGGGGGGCACGGAGACCCAGTACTTC
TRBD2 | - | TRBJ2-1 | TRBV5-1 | CASGLSAGLAYNEQFF | TGCGCCAGCGGCCTCTCCGCGGGACTAGCCTACAATGAGCAGTTCTTC
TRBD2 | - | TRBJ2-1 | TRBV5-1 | CASSLGGLAGFF | TGCGCCAGCAGCTTGGGGGGCCTAGCGGGTTTCTTC
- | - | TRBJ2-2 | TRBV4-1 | CASSQGKGLPPGELFF | TGCGCCAGCAGCCAAGGAAAAGGCCTCCCCCCCGGGGAGCTGTTTTTT
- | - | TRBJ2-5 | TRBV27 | CASSFFRGETQYF | TGTGCCAGCAGTTTCTTTAGGGGAGAGACCCAGTACTTC
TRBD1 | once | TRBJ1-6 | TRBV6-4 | CASSTGTGSRGPNSPLHF | TGTGCCAGCAGCACCGGGACAGGGAGCCGAGGCCCGAATTCACCCCTCCACTTT
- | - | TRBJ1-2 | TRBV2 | CASRPSDGNYGYTF | TGTGCCAGCAGGCCCTCGGACGGCAACTATGGCTACACCTTC
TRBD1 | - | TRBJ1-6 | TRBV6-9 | CASSLGGGRNSPLHF | TGTGCCAGCAGCCTGGGAGGGGGCCGAAATTCACCCCTCCACTTT
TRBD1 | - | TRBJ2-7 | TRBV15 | CATSRGTGGSYEQYF | TGTGCCACCAGCAGGGGGACAGGGGGATCCTACGAGCAGTACTTC